Following are 15 T cell receptor beta chains from one sample sequenced in a study of T cell responses to AZD1222 COVID-19 vaccine. The assay was immunoSEQ multiplex PCR, and TCRdb's table has in-frame clones only and misses some. The profile covers under 200,000 clones, with 90% to 95% appearing a single time and 1.9% taken by the ten largest. The sequences come from peripheral blood, collected on day 0 of AZD1222 vaccination. These TCRs come from an adult in good health.

The chain joins TRBV19 to TRBJ2-7; D is ambiguous. Trimming removed 1 base at V and 3 bases at J, with 7 bases between. Germline V gene lookup returns CDR1 LNHDA and CDR2 SQIVND (reference sequence). The CDR3 contains 13 residues. CDR3: CASSIVWGYEQYF. The CDR3, as DNA: TGTGCCAGTAGTATAGTCTGGGGCTACGAGCAGTACTTC.

The V gene is TRBV30, the J gene TRBJ1-1; no clear D gene. The CDR3 covers 14 residues. The germline V gene encodes CDR1 GTSNPN and CDR2 SVGIG (reference sequence). Trimming left V 2 bases short and J 3 bases short, with 13 bases between. In DNA, the CDR3 is TGTGCCTGGAGTAGCTACAGAAGGGACACTGAAGCTTTCTTT. Its protein is CAWSSYRRDTEAFF.

The V call is TRBV11-2, the J call TRBJ1-2; D possibly corresponds to TRBD1 (5 bases). V lost 5 bases, J lost 1 base, and 11 bases lay in between. The germline V gene has CDR1 SGHAT and CDR2 FQNNGV. The length of the CDR3 is 14 residues. CDR3: CASSPDSNNYGYTF. DNA of the CDR3: TGTGCCAGCAGCCCAGACAGTAATAACTATGGCTACACCTTC.

As regards this clone: Other DNA sequences in this specimen translate into the identical CDR3. The chain couples TRBV7-3 to TRBJ2-7; unclear D gene. With 1 base removed from V and 5 bases from J, the gap between germline ends came to 9 bases. The CDR3 covers 13 residues. The V gene's germline CDR1 is SGHTA and CDR2 FQGTGA. CDR3 sequence: CASSLRGRDEQYF. Here the CDR3 DNA reads TGTGCCAGCAGCTTAAGGGGAAGGGACGAGCAGTACTTC.

V gene TRBV19 combines with J gene TRBJ1-2; D not resolved. The CDR3 extends over 14 amino acids. CDR1 and CDR2 (germline): LNHDA, SQIVND (reference sequence). V dropped 6 bases and J dropped 3 bases, with 14 bases sitting between them. CDR3 DNA: TGTGCCAGTAGGATGAGGACGCCCGACTATGGCTACACCTTC. This sequence encodes CASRMRTPDYGYTF. The full variable domain, completed using reference TRBV19 and TRBJ1-2, is DGGITQSPKYLFRKEGQNVTLSCEQNLNHDAMYWYRQDPGQGLRLIYYSQIVNDFQKGDIAEGYSVSREKKESFPLTVTSAQKNPTAFYLCASRMRTPDYGYTFGSGTRLTVV.

CDR3 sequence (DNA): TGTGCCAGCAGCTTGGAGACGAGTTCCTACGAGCAGTACTTC. It is translated as CASSLETSSYEQYF. The chain uses TRBV13 and TRBJ2-7; D ambiguous. The CDR3 contains 14 residues. V was shortened by 3 bases and J by 1 base, with 10 bases between the two germline ends. Germline CDR1 reads PRHDT; CDR2 reads FYEKMQ (reference sequence).

The chain has TRBV19 and TRBJ1-5, with 7 bases fitting TRBD1. Germline loops: CDR1 LNHDA, CDR2 SQIVND (reference sequence). The ends lost 3 bases at V and 8 bases at J; junction bases unmatched: 7. The CDR3 has 14 residues. Written as DNA, the CDR3 is TGTGCCAGTAGTATCTCGGAGGGGGCAGAGCCCCAGCATTTT. Translated: CASSISEGAEPQHF.

This CDR3 is CASTEGASFYTF. CDR3 coding DNA: TGTGCCAGTACGGAGGGGGCGAGCTTCTACACCTTC. The chain is built from TRBV19 and TRBJ1-2; 7 nucleotides line up with TRBD1. The CDR3 runs 12 residues. Germline loops: CDR1 LNHDA, CDR2 SQIVND (reference sequence). V lost 7 bases, J lost 10 bases, and 9 bases stayed unmatched.

The J gene is TRBJ1-5, the V gene TRBV15; unclear D gene. The CDR3 runs to 15 residues. V was clipped by 4 bases and J by 0 bases, with 10 bases between them. Germline CDR1 LNHNV, CDR2 YYDKDF (reference sequence). CDR3 sequence: CATSIDRYSNQPQHF. The CDR3 nucleotides are TGTGCCACCAGCATCGACCGTTATAGCAATCAGCCCCAGCATTTT.

This chain uses TRBV5-1 with TRBJ2-2; 8 nucleotides line up with TRBD2. Germline lookup yields CDR1 SGHRS and CDR2 YFSETQ. V lost 1 base, J lost 11 bases, and 10 bases stayed unmatched. There are 15 residues in the CDR3. The CDR3 region has the DNA TGCGCCAGCAGCTTGTACGGGAGGGAATTCGGAGAGCTGTTTTTT. Amino acid sequence: CASSLYGREFGELFF.

The rearrangement joins TRBV24-1 to TRBJ1-1; a possible D gene is TRBD1 (6 bases). Per the germline V gene, CDR1 is KGHDR and CDR2 is SFDVKD. V was cut by 2 bases and J by 2 bases, with 11 bases left in between. The CDR3 runs to 15 residues. This chain's CDR3 is CATSDSARGNTEAFF. Written as DNA, the CDR3 is TGTGCCACCAGTGATTCGGCCAGGGGCAACACTGAAGCTTTCTTT.

This chain links TRBV28 with TRBJ2-5; D unclear. The CDR3 has 12 residues. Trimming stripped 8 bases from V and 1 base from J, with 8 bases between. Germline assignment: CDR1 MDHEN and CDR2 SYDVKM. The CDR3 is CASDGSQETQYF. CDR3 DNA: TGTGCCAGCGACGGGTCCCAAGAGACCCAGTACTTC. Full variable domain (outside the CDR3, taken from reference TRBV28 and TRBJ2-5): DVKVTQSSRYLVKRTGEKVFLECVQDMDHENMFWYRQDPGLGLRLIYFSYDVKMKEKGDIPEGYSVSREKKERFSLILESASTNQTSMYLCASDGSQETQYFGPGTRLLVL.

The chain combines TRBV2 with TRBJ2-7, with D possibly being TRBD1 (5 bases). V lost 6 bases, J lost 3 bases, and 9 bases lay in between. CDR3 length: 12 amino acids. Germline CDR1 is SNHLY and CDR2 is FYNNEI. Here the CDR3 DNA reads TGTGCCAGCAGCCGACAGAACTACGAGCAGTACTTC. This gives the protein CASSRQNYEQYF.

The chain is built from TRBV6-5 and TRBJ1-1, with 7 bases that match TRBD1. Looked up from germline, CDR1 is MNHEY and CDR2 is SVGAGI. The CDR3 is 15 amino acids. V lost 0 bases to trimming and J lost 3 bases; unmatched junction nucleotides: 4. CDR3 region: CASSYSRTGDTEAFF. The CDR3 DNA sequence: TGTGCCAGCAGTTACTCCCGGACAGGAGACACTGAAGCTTTCTTT.

A note on this clone: Other DNA sequences within the sample encode an identical CDR3. The chain joins TRBV28 to TRBJ2-7; TRBD1 matches at 8 bases. Trimming removed 2 bases from V and 3 bases from J; junction bases left unmatched: 3. This CDR3 contains 14 residues. The germline V gene encodes CDR1 MDHEN and CDR2 SYDVKM. CDR3 sequence: CASSLPGTGYEQYF. Here the CDR3 DNA reads TGTGCCAGCAGTTTACCCGGGACAGGCTACGAGCAGTACTTC.